The 3 T cell receptor beta chains below all came from one sample that was sequenced in a study of identical twins. TCRdb re-derived calls from the 5' RACE reads in MiXCR, one entry per CDR3 protein. The sample holds approximately 220,000 distinct CDR3 sequences, 6% to 8.5% seen once. These same data were also listed under a study on yellow fever vaccine responses in identical twins.

Sequencing was performed on CD8+ T cells sorted from blood. Every receptor here comes from a woman under 30 in good health.

This clonotype was detected ten times or more. The gene calls are TRBV20-1 and TRBJ1-1; D not certain. The CDR3 has 14 residues. From germline, CDR1 is DFQATT and CDR2 SNEGSKA (reference sequence). The V end was cut by 6 bases, the J end by 0 bases, with 14 bases between. The CDR3 nucleotides are TGCAGTGCCACAGAGGTATGGATGAACACTGAAGCTTTCTTT. Its protein is CSATEVWMNTEAFF.

CDR3 sequence (DNA): TGTGCCAGCAGCCCCCTAAGCGGGGGGGTCCCTATGGAGACCCAGTACTTC. Amino acid sequence: CASSPLSGGVPMETQYF. V usage is TRBV3-1 and J usage is TRBJ2-5; 10 positions match TRBD2. There are 17 residues in the CDR3. V was clipped by 4 bases and J by 5 bases; unmatched bases: 13. CDR1 is LGHDT and CDR2 is YNNKEL in the germline V gene (reference sequence).

This clonotype was counted a single time. V usage is TRBV7-6 and J usage is TRBJ2-7, with unresolved D. This CDR3 is 16 amino acids long. Trimming removed 5 bases from V and 0 bases from J, with 17 bases in between. The germline V gene encodes CDR1 SGHVS and CDR2 FNYEAQ. The chain's CDR3 is CASSPYSYQDSYEQYF. Written as DNA, the CDR3 is TGTGCCAGCAGCCCGTACTCATATCAAGACTCCTACGAGCAGTACTTC.